The sequence of this T cell receptor (beta chain) was determined in a study of tumor-infiltrating lymphocytes in localized non-small cell lung cancer. At the level of the study: The cohort mixed smokers and never-smokers, several histologies, and some post-neoadjuvant-chemotherapy samples. Tumor tissue and non-adjacent uninvolved lung came from each patient.

Trimming took 6 bases from V and 1 from J; bases not matched to a gene: 3. The CDR3 has 13 amino acids. Germline V gives CDR1 MDHEN, CDR2 SYDVKM. Findings and limits, study-wide: Different pieces of the same tissue went to different assays, confounding technical variation with intratumor heterogeneity. Available tissue quantity limited TCR sequencing to a patient subset.

The table came from immunoSEQ multiplex PCR; TCRdb's copy has only in-frame clones and leaves some out. The sample has 9,000 to 15,000 clones; approximately 80% are singletons. On this clone itself: The antigen is undetermined.

The source of this sequence is a human donor with non-small cell lung cancer. The material sequenced was uninvolved lung tissue not adjacent to the tumor. J is TRBJ2-7 and V is TRBV28; 7 bases fit TRBD1. The CDR3 bases are TGTGCCAGCAGGCCGGGACAGTCCTACGAGCAGTACTTC. Its translation: CASRPGQSYEQYF.